The clone carrying this TCR beta chain was observed once. Followed longitudinally, the Seattle patients had been enrolled during active infection. The data are from a study of blood T cell repertoires in COVID-19. Trimming shortened V by 0 bases and J by 9 bases, and 12 bases separated the two germline ends. This CDR3 spans 14 amino acids. In germline, CDR1 is LGHNA, CDR2 YNFKEQ. Original methodology: Reference gene primer amplification gave estimated nucleated cell counts. Assay: immunoSEQ multiplex PCR; the TCRdb copy retains only in-frame clones and omits some. That table supplies the V and J calls and clone size; D and trimming were determined from the DNA. The sample shows some 130,000 clones, 85% to 90% of them seen only once.

This receptor was obtained from a man in his fifties or sixties with COVID-19, enrolled during active disease. Specimen: peripheral blood. The chain employs TRBV4-2 and TRBJ1-5; D gene unclear. CDR3 in amino acids: CASSQDGEIRPQHF. CDR3 in DNA: TGTGCCAGCAGCCAAGACGGGGAGATCAGGCCCCAGCATTTT.